What follows are 16 T cell receptor beta chains derived from one specimen sequenced in a study of human T cells and chemical hapten exposure (dated by TCRdb to the early 2020s). The time point label of this sample denotes: patch test 1, 2 weeks after DPC sensitization. The treatment or condition label on this specimen signifies: therapeutic diphenylcyclopropenone sensitization with weekly scalp DPC. Library preparation was by RACE. Sequencing was carried out with a NextSeq 500. TCRdb handled the public reads itself, with Q25 trimming in fastp and clone calling in MiXCR, and kept productive beta chains. Every CDR3 protein is listed once, alongside the most common genes and DNA of its rows. This sample gives 90,000 or so distinct CDR3 sequences in total; 10% to 13% of them show up just once. Roughly 2.2% of the sample is held by the ten biggest clonotypes. The input for sequencing was whole blood, taken in connection with sensitization to the hapten diphenylcyclopropenone (DPC). All receptors derive from a man aged 40-49 years with alopecia areata. Some clones in this sample may be carry-over from other donors' samples.

CDR3 in DNA: TGTGCCAGCATCGGCACGGGCGAATTAGCCAAAAACATTCAGTACTTC. It is translated as CASIGTGELAKNIQYF. This chain links TRBV6-1 with TRBJ2-4; D is uncertain. Germline CDR1 is MNHNS and CDR2 is SASEGT. CDR3 length: 16 residues. The ends were cut back, 7 bases at V and 0 bases at J, with 16 bases in the middle.

In this sample, this clonotype turned up many times. The gene calls are TRBV6-5 and TRBJ2-6; D gene ambiguous. Deletions cut 1 base from V and 1 base from J, with 8 bases between. This CDR3 is built from 16 residues. Germline V lookup: CDR1 MNHEY, CDR2 SVGAGI. CDR3 in DNA: TGTGCCAGCAGTTACTGGGCTGATTCTGGGGCCAACGTCCTGACTTTC. The encoded protein is CASSYWADSGANVLTF.

The chain employs TRBV9 and TRBJ2-1, with a weak D call TRBD1 (7 bases). CDR1 is SGDLS, CDR2 YYNGEE, per germline. The CDR3 runs to 14 residues. Trimming took off 4 bases at V and 9 bases at J, with 17 bases between the two ends. The CDR3 is CASSPGDRTSEQFF. CDR3 nucleotide sequence: TGTGCCAGCAGCCCGGGGGACAGAACAAGTGAGCAGTTCTTC.

The CDR3 DNA is TGTGCCAGCAGCTTGACAGACTCCTACGAGCAGTACTTC. Its translation: CASSLTDSYEQYF. The chain couples TRBV7-6 to TRBJ2-7, with D perhaps TRBD1 (5 bases). Germline V gives CDR1 SGHVS, CDR2 FNYEAQ. The CDR3 has 13 residues. Trimming removed 3 bases at V and 0 bases at J, with 6 bases between.

CDR3 in amino acids: CSGSRRDEQYF. The CDR3 DNA follows: TGCAGCGGGTCCCGAAGGGACGAGCAGTACTTC. The chain recombines TRBV29-1 with TRBJ2-7; D not resolved. There are 11 residues in the CDR3. V was shortened by 7 bases and J by 5 bases, with 12 bases between the two germline ends. The V gene's germline CDR1 is SQVTM and CDR2 ANQGSEA.

The chain has TRBV24-1 and TRBJ2-3; D not resolved. Per the germline V gene, CDR1 is KGHDR and CDR2 is SFDVKD. Trimming removed 3 bases from V and 0 bases from J, with 12 bases in between. The CDR3 has 16 amino acids. CDR3: CATSDAERASTDTQYF. DNA of the CDR3: TGTGCCACCAGTGATGCTGAGCGAGCTAGCACAGATACGCAGTATTTT.

This clonotype appeared many times. The chain employs TRBV20-1 and TRBJ2-3; the match to TRBD2 covers 7 bases. The CDR3 totals 16 residues. From germline, CDR1 is DFQATT and CDR2 SNEGSKA (reference sequence). The ends lost 0 bases at V and 3 bases at J; junction bases unmatched: 9. The CDR3 loop is CSARDSLAVRTDTQYF. As DNA, the CDR3 is TGCAGTGCTAGAGATTCCCTAGCGGTTAGGACAGATACGCAGTATTTT.

The chain recombines TRBV6-2 or TRBV6-3 with TRBJ1-5; D may be TRBD1 (6 bases). CDR3 size: 15 residues. V dropped 5 bases and J dropped 7 bases, with 18 bases sitting between them. Germline CDR1 is MNHEY and CDR2 is SVGEGT. DNA of the CDR3: TGTGCCAGCAGTGAAATTACAGGGACCCGGCAGCCCCAGCATTTT. Protein product: CASSEITGTRQPQHF.

The gene calls are TRBV5-5 and TRBJ2-1; 7 nucleotides align to TRBD1. The V gene end was trimmed by 4 bases and the J gene end by 0 bases; junction bases not matched to a gene: 4. There are 15 residues in the CDR3. Germline values: CDR1 SGHKS, CDR2 YYEKEE (reference sequence). The CDR3 DNA follows: TGTGCCAGCAGCCGGGGACAGACCTCCTACAATGAGCAGTTCTTC. This codes for CASSRGQTSYNEQFF.

The V gene is TRBV20-1, the J gene TRBJ2-2; unclear D gene. Trimming took 3 bases from V and 0 from J, leaving 11 bases between them. The CDR3 loop spans 15 amino acids. Germline V lookup: CDR1 DFQATT, CDR2 SNEGSKA (reference sequence). CDR3 loop: CSASSRGTNTGELFF. Written as DNA, the CDR3 is TGCAGTGCTAGTTCTCGCGGAACGAACACCGGGGAGCTGTTTTTT.

There are many counts of this clonotype. The chain has TRBV7-2 and TRBJ2-7; D may be TRBD1 (5 bases). Germline CDR1 and CDR2: SGHTA and FQGNSA. Trimming removed 4 bases from V and 6 bases from J, with 13 bases in between. The CDR3 extends over 13 amino acids. The CDR3 region has the DNA TGTGCCAGCAGCTCCCGGCAGGGCGGCGAGCAGTACGTC. This codes for CASSSRQGGEQYV.

This chain joins TRBV5-1 and TRBJ2-7; no definite D call. Between the trimmed V and J ends, which lost 0 bases and 6 bases, there was a span of 7 bases. Per germline, CDR1 SGHRS and CDR2 YFSETQ. The CDR3 totals 12 residues. The CDR3 region is CASSLEGSEQYV. The CDR3 DNA is TGCGCCAGCAGCTTGGAGGGATCCGAGCAGTACGTC.

The chain links TRBV3-1 to TRBJ2-7; D may be TRBD2 (5 bases). CDR3 length: 12 residues. CDR1 and CDR2 (germline): LGHDT, YNNKEL (reference sequence). CDR3: CASSQEGAELNV. As DNA, the CDR3 is TGTGCCAGCAGCCAAGAGGGAGCCGAGCTAAACGTC.

V gene TRBV30 combines with J gene TRBJ1-2, with a possible D match to TRBD1 (5 bases). Per the germline V gene, CDR1 is GTSNPN and CDR2 is SVGIG (reference sequence). This CDR3 has 14 residues. Trimming took 4 bases from V and 2 from J, leaving 14 bases between them. The CDR3 region is CAWIRGPQNYGYTF. The CDR3 DNA reads as TGTGCCTGGATTCGGGGCCCCCAAAACTATGGCTACACCTTC.

This clonotype has just a few counts. The rearrangement uses TRBV6-1 and TRBJ1-5; the D is unclear. The CDR3 length is 16 residues. CDR1 MNHNS and CDR2 SASEGT come from the germline V gene. Trimming took off 0 bases at V and 0 bases at J, with 9 bases between the two ends. CDR3 region: CASSEASFYSNQPQHF. CDR3 DNA: TGTGCCAGCAGTGAAGCTAGTTTTTATAGCAATCAGCCCCAGCATTTT.

This clonotype was seen only a few times. The V call is TRBV20-1, the J call TRBJ2-1; a weak D match, TRBD2 (6 bases). The CDR3 has 15 residues. V lost 2 bases, J lost 1 base, and 12 bases lay in between. Germline assignment: CDR1 DFQATT and CDR2 SNEGSKA (reference sequence). The CDR3 nucleotides read TGCAGTGCTAGACGGAGCGGGCCTTCCTACAATGAGCAGTTCTTC. Its protein is CSARRSGPSYNEQFF.